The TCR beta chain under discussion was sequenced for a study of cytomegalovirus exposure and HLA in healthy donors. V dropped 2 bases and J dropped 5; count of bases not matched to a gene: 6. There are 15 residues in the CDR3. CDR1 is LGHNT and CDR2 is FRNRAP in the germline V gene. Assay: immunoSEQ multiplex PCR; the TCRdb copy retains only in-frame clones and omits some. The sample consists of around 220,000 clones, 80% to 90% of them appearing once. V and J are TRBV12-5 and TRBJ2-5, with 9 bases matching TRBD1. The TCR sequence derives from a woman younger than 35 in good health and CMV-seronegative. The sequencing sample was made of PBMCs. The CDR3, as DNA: TGTGCTAGTGGTTTGTCTACAGGGGGCGGGGAGACCCAGTACTTC. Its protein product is CASGLSTGGGETQYF.